One and the same sample provided the 32 T cell receptor beta chains below, sequenced in a study of T cell responses to AZD1222 COVID-19 vaccine (dated by TCRdb to about 2021). Library preparation employed the immunoSEQ multiplex PCR assay. TCRdb re-hosts the immuneACCESS table, in-frame sequences only. Its copies lack some clones; in the studies checked, an unresolved V gene accounts for under half of them, and the cause for the rest is not known. The sample table contains approximately 150,000 clones; only one count was recorded for about 90% of them. The ten largest clones capture roughly 6% of the sample. Per the publication, the time point label means: about 28 days (+/-7) after the second vaccine dose. This specimen consisted of peripheral blood, obtained 28 days after the second AZD1222 dose. Receptors were obtained from an adult who received the AZD1222 COVID-19 vaccine.

V is TRBV3-1 (or the pseudogene TRBV3-2) and J is TRBJ2-5; 8 nucleotides agree with TRBD2. V trimming: 0 bases; J trimming: 5 bases; junction bases outside the gene matches: 11. The CDR3 totals 17 residues. The germline CDR1 and CDR2 sequences are LGHDT and YNNKEL (reference sequence). The CDR3 sequence is CASSQEFGGAYPETQYF. Here the CDR3 DNA reads TGTGCCAGCAGCCAAGAATTCGGGGGGGCTTATCCGGAGACCCAGTACTTC.

The J gene is TRBJ2-7, the V gene TRBV12-3 or TRBV12-4; D remains ambiguous. V was clipped by 2 bases and J by 4 bases, with 3 bases between them. The length of the CDR3 is 11 residues. CDR3 DNA sequence: TGTGCCAGCAGTTTAAAGTACGAGCAGTACTTC. Translation: CASSLKYEQYF.

This chain links TRBV7-2 with TRBJ2-7, with D unresolved. The CDR3 sequence is 14 residues long. V was cut by 5 bases and J by 0 bases, with 11 bases left in between. Looked up from germline, CDR1 is SGHTA and CDR2 is FQGNSA. The CDR3 sequence is CASSGAQSSYEQYF. CDR3 DNA sequence: TGTGCCAGCAGCGGAGCTCAGTCCTCCTACGAGCAGTACTTC.

The chain couples TRBV10-3 to TRBJ1-5; 8 nucleotides agree with TRBD1. With 6 bases clipped from V and 2 bases from J, the junction kept 3 bases outside the gene matches. The CDR3 sequence is 14 residues long. The V gene's germline CDR1 is ENHRY and CDR2 SYGVKD. The DNA of the CDR3 is TGTGCCATCAGGGGACAGGCGGGCAATCAGCCCCAGCATTTT. Translated, it gives CAIRGQAGNQPQHF.

In its sample, this clone was seen a few times. The V and J genes are TRBV5-1 and TRBJ2-2; TRBD1 or TRBD2 may be the D gene (5 bases each). CDR3 size: 16 residues. The germline V gene has CDR1 SGHRS and CDR2 YFSETQ. The V gene lost 0 bases and the J gene lost 5 bases, with 14 bases spanning the gap. CDR3 sequence reads: CASSLETGGWTGELFF. The CDR3 nucleotides read TGCGCCAGCAGCTTGGAAACAGGAGGATGGACCGGGGAGCTGTTTTTT.

V gene TRBV5-1 combines with J gene TRBJ2-5; TRBD2 is a possible D gene (5 bases). Trimming removed 0 bases from V and 2 bases from J, with 20 bases in between. The CDR3 contains 18 residues. Per the germline V gene, CDR1 is SGHRS and CDR2 is YFSETQ. This chain's CDR3 is CASSLAPTRRSRQETQYF. The CDR3 nucleotides read TGCGCCAGCAGCTTGGCCCCTACACGGAGGTCCCGTCAAGAGACCCAGTACTTC.

The chain combines TRBV24-1 with TRBJ2-3; 7 bases line up with TRBD2. V was pared by 4 bases and J by 0 bases, with 6 bases of the junction left unmatched. CDR3 length equals 16 residues. Germline lookup yields CDR1 KGHDR and CDR2 SFDVKD. The CDR3, as DNA: TGTGCCACCAGTGAATCTGGCGGGGGAAGCACAGATACGCAGTATTTT. Protein product: CATSESGGGSTDTQYF.

The rearrangement uses TRBV15 and TRBJ2-1; D perhaps matches TRBD1 (5 bases). The V gene's germline CDR1 is LNHNV and CDR2 YYDKDF (reference sequence). The V end was cut by 4 bases, the J end by 0 bases, with 16 bases between. This CDR3 region has 17 residues. CDR3 nucleotides: TGTGCCACCAGCACGACAGACAGTTCAATCTCCTACAATGAGCAGTTCTTC. Encoded protein: CATSTTDSSISYNEQFF. Full variable domain (missing parts from reference TRBV15 and TRBJ2-1): DAMVIQNPRYQVTQFGKPVTLSCSQTLNHNVMYWYQQKSSQAPKLLFHYYDKDFNNEADTPDNFQSRRPNTSFCFLDIRSPGLGDTAMYLCATSTTDSSISYNEQFFGPGTRLTVL.

CDR3 in amino acids: CASIPRTSGRLETQYF. DNA for the CDR3: TGTGCCAGCATCCCAAGGACTAGCGGGAGACTTGAGACCCAGTACTTC. This chain links TRBV11-3 with TRBJ2-5; 13 bases align to TRBD2. Germline CDR1 and CDR2: SGHNT and YENEEA. The CDR3 is 16 amino acids. Unmatched junction bases numbered 10, after V lost 7 bases and J lost 5 bases.

This clone was counted a few times. The gene calls are TRBV18 and TRBJ1-5; 12 bases line up with TRBD1. CDR1 and CDR2 (germline): KGHSH, LQKENI. V shed 4 bases and J 0 bases; nucleotides not matched to a gene: 10. The CDR3 spans 19 residues. The CDR3 is CASSLYGTGGFYSNQPQHF. The DNA for the CDR3 is TGTGCCAGCTCACTATACGGGACAGGGGGCTTCTATAGCAATCAGCCCCAGCATTTT.

V usage is TRBV4-1 and J usage is TRBJ1-4, with a weak D call TRBD1 (5 bases). CDR3 length: 15 amino acids. Germline loops: CDR1 MGHRA, CDR2 YSYEKL. V was pared by 4 bases and J by 11 bases, with 20 bases between. CDR3 in amino acids: CASSPREGSTGKLFF. The DNA of the CDR3 is TGCGCCAGCAGCCCGAGGGAGGGGTCCACGGGGAAACTGTTTTTT.

This rearrangement joins TRBV11-2 to TRBJ2-1; D gene ambiguous. V shed 5 bases and J shed 4 bases, with 9 bases lying between them. CDR1 and CDR2 from the germline V gene are SGHAT and FQNNGV. The CDR3 extends over 13 amino acids. The CDR3 coding sequence is TGTGCCAGCAGCATAGGTAGGTACAATGAGCAGTTCTTC. Amino acids: CASSIGRYNEQFF.

The J gene is TRBJ2-1, the V gene TRBV19; tentative D call: TRBD2 (5 bases). Trimming left V 9 bases short and J 1 base short, with 16 bases between. The germline CDR1 and CDR2 sequences are LNHDA and SQIVND (reference sequence). The CDR3 has 15 amino acids. CDR3 protein: CASETSFMSYNEQFF. The CDR3 nucleotides read TGTGCCAGCGAAACTAGTTTTATGTCCTACAATGAGCAGTTCTTC.

This chain joins TRBV6-2 or TRBV6-3 and TRBJ2-3; D might be TRBD2 (6 bases). Germline CDR1 is MNHEY and CDR2 is SVGEGT. The length of the CDR3 is 12 residues. With 5 bases removed from V and 7 bases from J, the gap between germline ends came to 10 bases. The CDR3 DNA reads TGTGCCAGCAGTCCCGGGGGATATACGCAGTATTTT. The encoded protein is CASSPGGYTQYF.

The V gene is TRBV9, the J gene TRBJ1-3, with D perhaps TRBD1 (5 bases). The germline V gene has CDR1 SGDLS and CDR2 YYNGEE. This CDR3 has 15 residues. Trimming pared 3 bases from V and 0 bases from J, leaving 10 bases between. The DNA for the CDR3 is TGTGCCAGCAGCGCGGGGGTATACTCTGGAAACACCATATATTTT. This sequence encodes CASSAGVYSGNTIYF.

The V gene is TRBV5-1, the J gene TRBJ2-7; D not resolved. Trimming pared 2 bases from V and 3 bases from J, leaving 9 bases between. This CDR3 region has 13 residues. CDR1 is SGHRS and CDR2 is YFSETQ in the germline V gene. The CDR3 loop is CASSLSPGYEQYF. The CDR3 DNA follows: TGCGCCAGCAGCTTATCGCCGGGCTACGAGCAGTACTTC.

This chain joins TRBV7-2 and TRBJ2-1, with 7 bases matching TRBD2. From germline, CDR1 is SGHTA and CDR2 FQGNSA. This CDR3 has 16 residues. J lost 9 bases, V lost 1 base, and 12 bases had no gene match. DNA for the CDR3: TGTGCCAGCAGCTTAGGCACAGCGGGGCTCCGCGGTGAGCAGTTCTTC. This encodes CASSLGTAGLRGEQFF.

The CDR3 region is CASSLGPGDGYTF. The DNA of the CDR3 is TGTGCCAGCAGCTTGGGTCCGGGTGATGGCTACACCTTC. The V gene is TRBV7-6, the J gene TRBJ1-2; D gene unclear. The CDR3 extends over 13 amino acids. The V end lost 3 bases, the J end lost 6 bases, and 11 bases lay between the germline ends. From germline, CDR1 is SGHVS and CDR2 FNYEAQ. The full variable domain, rest sourced from reference TRBV7-6 and TRBJ1-2, is GAGVSQSPRYKVTKRGQDVALRCDPISGHVSLYWYRQALGQGPEFLTYFNYEAQQDKSGLPNDRFSAERPEGSISTLTIQRTEQRDSAMYRCASSLGPGDGYTFGSGTRLTVV.

V is TRBV28 and J is TRBJ2-3; 7 bases match TRBD2. This CDR3 has 14 amino acids. Germline CDR1 is MDHEN and CDR2 is SYDVKM. The V gene end was trimmed by 2 bases and the J gene end by 7 bases; junction bases not matched to a gene: 6. The CDR3 DNA reads as TGTGCCAGCAGTTTAGTGCGCGGGAGAAATACGCAGTATTTT. Protein product: CASSLVRGRNTQYF. The full variable domain, rest sourced from reference TRBV28 and TRBJ2-3, is DVKVTQSSRYLVKRTGEKVFLECVQDMDHENMFWYRQDPGLGLRLIYFSYDVKMKEKGDIPEGYSVSREKKERFSLILESASTNQTSMYLCASSLVRGRNTQYFGPGTRLTVL.

V and J are TRBV3-1 (or the pseudogene TRBV3-2) and TRBJ2-7; 8 bases are a match to TRBD2. The CDR3 is 17 amino acids. Germline V gene sequence: CDR1 LGHDT, CDR2 YNNKEL (reference sequence). The V gene end was trimmed by 4 bases and the J gene end by 7 bases; junction bases not matched to a gene: 18. CDR3 amino acids: CASSLRPGGRDAYEQYF. CDR3 DNA sequence: TGTGCCAGCAGCCTACGCCCGGGGGGGCGGGACGCTTATGAGCAGTACTTC.

V and J are TRBV30 and TRBJ1-1, with D possibly TRBD1 on 5 matching bases. This CDR3 region has 12 residues. The V and J ends lost 5 bases and 13 bases respectively, with 20 bases between them. CDR1 is GTSNPN and CDR2 is SVGIG in the germline V gene (reference sequence). CDR3 bases: TGTGCCTGGGACTCGGGGGGTCGGTGGGGTTTCTTT. It yields the protein CAWDSGGRWGFF.

V and J are TRBV5-1 and TRBJ2-3; D uncertain. Deletions cut 4 bases from V and 3 bases from J, with 9 bases between. There are 13 residues in the CDR3. CDR1 SGHRS and CDR2 YFSETQ come from the germline V gene. Here the CDR3 reads CASSLQNTDTQYF. DNA for the CDR3: TGCGCCAGCAGCCTTCAGAATACAGATACGCAGTATTTT.

The table lists this clone with a count of one. This rearrangement joins TRBV19 to TRBJ1-5; the D is unclear. Per germline, CDR1 LNHDA and CDR2 SQIVND (reference sequence). V shed 5 bases and J shed 1 base, with 9 bases lying between them. The CDR3 is made up of 14 amino acids. The CDR3 DNA reads TGTGCCAGTAGTGAAAAAGGAAGCAATCAGCCCCAGCATTTT. The encoded protein is CASSEKGSNQPQHF.

The chain links TRBV12-3 or TRBV12-4 to TRBJ1-1; the D is unclear. Deletions cut 2 bases from V and 5 bases from J, with 9 bases between. The CDR3 loop spans 13 amino acids. The CDR3 coding sequence is TGTGCCAGCAGTTTACAAGATCGGACTGAAGCTTTCTTT. It encodes CASSLQDRTEAFF.

The chain couples TRBV5-1 to TRBJ1-2; 8 bases are a match to TRBD1. The J segment lost 2 bases and the V segment lost 5 bases, leaving 5 bases of the junction unmatched. In germline, CDR1 is SGHRS, CDR2 YFSETQ. This CDR3 region has 14 residues. The CDR3, as DNA: TGCGCCAGCAGACCTCAGGGGGCGAACTATGGCTACACCTTC. It encodes CASRPQGANYGYTF.

This rearrangement joins TRBV5-4 to TRBJ2-7, with 11 bases lining up with TRBD2. V dropped 4 bases and J dropped 5; count of bases not matched to a gene: 11. The length of the CDR3 is 16 residues. In germline, CDR1 is SGHNT, CDR2 YYREEE (reference sequence). The CDR3 DNA reads TGTGCCAGCAGCACACCAACTAGCGGGAGATCCAACGAGCAGTACTTC. Translating it yields CASSTPTSGRSNEQYF.

CDR3 residues: CASRTPGGYEQYF. The CDR3 bases are TGTGCCAGCCGCACCCCGGGGGGCTACGAGCAGTACTTC. The chain couples TRBV28 to TRBJ2-7; TRBD2 aligns across 7 bases. V lost 8 bases to trimming and J lost 3 bases; unmatched junction nucleotides: 7. The CDR3 has 13 amino acids. The V gene's germline CDR1 is MDHEN and CDR2 SYDVKM.

This clone was recorded at least ten times. The chain joins TRBV6-2 or TRBV6-3 to TRBJ2-5; TRBD2 might be the D (6 bases). The CDR3 covers 16 residues. V lost 4 bases and J 5 bases, leaving 20 bases between the germline ends. Germline CDR1 and CDR2: MNHEY and SVGEGT. Here the CDR3 DNA reads TGTGCCAGCAGTTCAACCCTCCCGACTAGAGACGAGACCCAGTACTTC. It codes for CASSSTLPTRDETQYF.

The chain employs TRBV25-1 and TRBJ2-3; a possible D gene is TRBD1 (5 bases). Looked up from germline, CDR1 is MGHDK and CDR2 is SYGVNS. Trimming cost V 4 bases and J 2 bases, with 10 bases left between them. The CDR3 loop spans 14 amino acids. CDR3 in amino acids: CASSGGGSTDTQYF. CDR3 DNA sequence: TGTGCCAGCAGTGGGGGCGGATCCACAGATACGCAGTATTTT.

This chain uses TRBV7-9 with TRBJ1-2; weak D call: TRBD1 (5 bases). Germline assignment: CDR1 SEHNR and CDR2 FQNEAQ (reference sequence). The CDR3 covers 14 residues. Trimming took off 3 bases at V and 3 bases at J, with 11 bases between the two ends. The CDR3 spells CASSLAGLDYGYTF. Here the CDR3 DNA reads TGTGCCAGCAGCTTGGCGGGACTGGACTATGGCTACACCTTC.

This chain joins TRBV7-2 and TRBJ2-1; TRBD2 matches 13 bases. The germline gives CDR1 SGHTA, CDR2 FQGNSA. Trimming at V came to 3 bases and at J to 9 bases, leaving 5 bases not matched to a gene. This CDR3 contains 15 residues. The CDR3 loop is CASSFGTSGVAEQFF. The CDR3 DNA follows: TGTGCCAGCAGCTTCGGGACTAGCGGGGTTGCTGAGCAGTTCTTC.

This clone has a handful of counts. The rearrangement links TRBV6-5 to TRBJ2-7, with 13 bases matching TRBD2. V lost 6 bases and J lost 3; bases outside the gene matches: 2. The germline V gene has CDR1 MNHEY and CDR2 SVGAGI. CDR3 length: 14 residues. DNA for the CDR3: TGTGCCAGCAGGGGGACTAGCGGGATCTACGAGCAGTACTTC. The encoded protein is CASRGTSGIYEQYF.